This is a list of T cell receptor beta chains from one sample in a study of T-cell reconstitution after alpha-beta-depleted transplantation in children. TCRdb processed the PCR reads anew with MiXCR; each CDR3 protein has one entry. The sample holds 300,000 to 350,000 distinct CDR3 sequences, 16% seen once. The starting material was PBMCs, mostly from graft donor cells, obtained 360 days after TCRalphabeta/CD19-depleted stem cell transplant. The receptors derive from a male patient under 10 years old who had a stem cell transplant for acute lymphoblastic leukemia, so the T cells may come from the graft donor. CDR3s include the opening cysteine and the closing phenylalanine or tryptophan. Each record gives: D gene, clone size, V gene, J gene, CDR3 protein, CDR3 DNA. The D gene is left open where the match is weak. For some rows the clone size is stated as once, few or many, or as a class when expanded; others skip it.

TRBD2	-	TRBV3-1	TRBJ2-1	CASSQGGSLWNEQFF	TGTGCCAGCAGCCAAGGCGGGAGTTTATGGAATGAGCAGTTCTTC
-	many	TRBV4-2	TRBJ2-7	CASSQAAAGLYEQYF	TGTGCCAGCAGCCAAGCTGCAGCGGGCCTCTACGAGCAGTACTTC
TRBD1	-	TRBV27	TRBJ2-7	CASSLEGQGHYEQYF	TGTGCCAGCAGTTTAGAAGGACAGGGCCACTACGAGCAGTACTTC
-	-	TRBV20-1	TRBJ2-3	CSARDSQGITDTQYF	TGCAGTGCTAGAGATAGCCAGGGGATCACAGATACGCAGTATTTT
-	-	TRBV20-1	TRBJ2-7	CSARGRHEQYF	TGCAGTGCCCGTGGTAGGCACGAGCAGTACTTC
-	many	TRBV5-1	TRBJ1-1	CASSSRENTEAFF	TGCGCCAGCAGCTCCCGGGAAAACACTGAAGCTTTCTTT
-	many	TRBV7-9	TRBJ2-1	CASSSTGGSYNEQFF	TGTGCCAGCAGCTCTACAGGCGGCTCCTACAATGAGCAGTTCTTC
TRBD1	many	TRBV6-5	TRBJ2-7	CASSSVIDRVAYEQYF	TGTGCCAGCAGTTCCGTGATCGACAGGGTTGCCTACGAGCAGTACTTC
-	-	TRBV6-1	TRBJ2-1	CASSDPPTFREQFF	TGTGCCAGCAGTGACCCTCCCACATTTAGGGAGCAGTTCTTC
TRBD1	few	TRBV4-3	TRBJ2-4	CASSQPRDRGNIQYF	TGCGCCAGCAGCCAACCTAGAGACAGGGGAAACATTCAGTACTTC
TRBD1	many	TRBV6-5	TRBJ1-2	CASSYTPQGAGYGYTF	TGTGCCAGCAGTTACACCCCACAGGGGGCTGGCTATGGCTACACCTTC
TRBD2	-	TRBV28	TRBJ2-1	CASSLEAGAYNEQFF	TGTGCCAGCAGTTTAGAAGCGGGAGCTTACAATGAGCAGTTCTTC
-	few	TRBV28	TRBJ1-5	CASSLYRGNQPQHF	TGTGCCAGCAGTTTATACAGGGGCAATCAGCCCCAGCATTTT
-	-	TRBV12-3/TRBV12-4	TRBJ2-2	CASSINQGAGELFF	TGTGCCAGCAGTATTAACCAGGGTGCCGGGGAGCTGTTTTTT
-	many	TRBV5-1	TRBJ2-7	CASSPGRDYEQYF	TGCGCCAGCAGCCCAGGACGGGACTACGAGCAGTACTTC
TRBD1	-	TRBV7-7	TRBJ2-3	CASSFSGGGTDTQYF	TGTGCTAGCAGCTTTTCAGGGGGCGGCACAGATACGCAGTATTTT
TRBD2	-	TRBV24-1	TRBJ2-1	CATSDLNGRLAGARGYNEQFF	TGTGCCACCAGTGATTTGAACGGGAGACTAGCGGGAGCCAGGGGCTACAATGAGCAGTTCTTC
TRBD1	few	TRBV4-1	TRBJ1-4	CASSRRQGGEKLFF	TGCGCCAGCAGCCGTAGACAGGGGGGTGAAAAACTGTTTTTT
TRBD2	-	TRBV18	TRBJ2-5	CASPPQGLAGVETQYF	TGTGCCAGCCCACCACAGGGACTAGCGGGAGTTGAGACCCAGTACTTC
-	few	TRBV28	TRBJ2-7	CASTFGDSFSYEQYF	TGTGCCAGCACCTTCGGCGACAGTTTCTCCTACGAGCAGTACTTC
-	few	TRBV28	TRBJ2-1	CASSFVGAIGDEQFF	TGTGCCAGCAGTTTTGTAGGGGCAATTGGGGATGAGCAGTTCTTC
-	-	TRBV30	TRBJ2-1	CAWSVPGARGNEQFF	TGTGCCTGGAGTGTACCAGGGGCTCGGGGCAATGAGCAGTTCTTC
-	-	TRBV7-6	TRBJ2-2	CASSLERGSNTGELFF	TGTGCCAGCAGCTTAGAACGGGGCTCGAACACCGGGGAGCTGTTTTTT
-	-	TRBV7-2	TRBJ2-1	CASSLSGQGPYNEQFF	TGTGCCAGCAGCTTATCAGGGCAGGGACCCTACAATGAGCAGTTCTTC
-	few	TRBV28	TRBJ1-3	CASKAGTSPGNTIYF	TGTGCCAGCAAGGCCGGGACGTCTCCTGGAAACACCATATATTTT
-	few	TRBV20-1	TRBJ2-3	CSAHRADNTDTQYF	TGCAGTGCGCACAGGGCGGACAACACAGATACGCAGTATTTT
-	few	TRBV9	TRBJ2-5	CASSPTGLANEGETQYF	TGTGCCAGCAGCCCCACGGGCCTAGCGAACGAGGGGGAGACCCAGTACTTC
-	-	TRBV11-2	TRBJ1-1	CASSPVRGLTEAFF	TGTGCCAGCAGCCCGGTCCGGGGGCTCACTGAAGCTTTCTTT
-	few	TRBV11-2	TRBJ1-6	CASRQLGGLNSPLHF	TGTGCCAGCAGACAGCTGGGGGGACTAAATTCACCCCTCCACTTT
-	-	TRBV12-3/TRBV12-4	TRBJ2-3	CASSFSQSVLLALTGDTQYF	TGTGCCAGCAGTTTCTCTCAGTCGGTGCTACTAGCTCTCACTGGGGATACGCAGTATTTT
-	-	TRBV10-3	TRBJ2-3	CAIRGALGGTDTQYF	TGTGCCATCAGGGGGGCCCTTGGAGGCACAGATACGCAGTATTTT
-	few	TRBV7-9	TRBJ1-4	CASSFEGVFGEKLFF	TGTGCCAGCAGCTTTGAAGGGGTGTTTGGTGAAAAACTGTTTTTT
TRBD2	-	TRBV5-1	TRBJ2-1	CASSFVAGDYNEQFF	TGCGCCAGCAGCTTCGTAGCGGGAGACTACAATGAGCAGTTCTTC
-	few	TRBV24-1	TRBJ2-5	CATSDWWDGKETQYF	TGTGCCACCAGTGATTGGTGGGACGGAAAAGAGACCCAGTACTTC
TRBD2	-	TRBV20-1	TRBJ2-1	CSARGGGRPYNEQFF	TGCAGTGCTAGAGGGGGCGGGAGGCCCTACAATGAGCAGTTCTTC
-	-	TRBV29-1	TRBJ2-1	CSVLGRHNEQFF	TGCAGCGTTCTGGGGCGACACAATGAGCAGTTCTTC
TRBD1	few	TRBV7-2	TRBJ1-1	CATRPGGALTNTEAFF	TGTGCCACCCGGCCAGGGGGTGCGCTGACCAACACTGAAGCTTTCTTT
TRBD1	few	TRBV10-3	TRBJ1-2	CAISRDSSEGYTF	TGTGCCATCAGTCGGGACAGCTCGGAGGGCTACACCTTC
-	-	TRBV6-5	TRBJ1-1	CASSYQGSNTEAFF	TGTGCCAGCAGTTACCAGGGTTCGAACACTGAAGCTTTCTTT
TRBD1	-	TRBV20-1	TRBJ2-3	CSVWTGWTDTQYF	TGCAGTGTATGGACAGGGTGGACAGATACGCAGTATTTT
-	few	TRBV11-1	TRBJ2-6	CASSLWGEISSGANVLTF	TGTGCCAGCAGCTTATGGGGGGAGATCAGCTCTGGGGCCAACGTCCTGACTTTC
TRBD1	-	TRBV29-1	TRBJ1-5	CSVQTGLNQPQHF	TGCAGCGTCCAGACAGGGCTCAATCAGCCCCAGCATTTT
-	few	TRBV4-2	TRBJ2-4	CASSQEHSVGLGGGLAKNIQYF	TGTGCCAGCAGCCAGGAACATTCGGTTGGCCTAGGAGGGGGCCTAGCCAAAAACATTCAGTACTTC
-	-	TRBV6-2/TRBV6-3	TRBJ1-1	CASQDGQMNTEAFF	TGTGCCAGCCAAGACGGACAGATGAACACTGAAGCTTTCTTT
-	many	TRBV5-1	TRBJ2-3	CASSPGQSTDTQYF	TGCGCCAGCAGCCCTGGACAGAGCACAGATACGCAGTATTTT
TRBD2	-	TRBV5-1	TRBJ2-1	CASSLKSLAGYNEQFF	TGCGCCAGCAGCTTGAAGTCACTAGCGGGATACAATGAGCAGTTCTTC
-	few	TRBV25-1	TRBJ2-7	CASSGGPLTGAYEQYF	TGTGCCAGCAGTGGAGGGCCCCTGACGGGAGCCTACGAGCAGTACTTC
TRBD2	-	TRBV6-5	TRBJ2-7	CASSYGASGMGYEQYF	TGTGCCAGCAGTTACGGGGCTAGCGGGATGGGCTACGAGCAGTACTTC
-	few	TRBV7-2	TRBJ2-3	CASSAPGRRDTQYF	TGTGCCAGCAGCGCCCCGGGACGCCGAGATACGCAGTATTTT
TRBD2	many	TRBV5-1	TRBJ2-1	CASSPGLAGAIRNGEQFF	TGCGCCAGCAGCCCCGGACTAGCGGGAGCAATTCGGAATGGGGAGCAGTTCTTC
-	few	TRBV7-3	TRBJ2-1	CASSLRGMSSYNEQFF	TGTGCCAGCAGCCTAAGGGGGATGAGCTCCTACAATGAGCAGTTCTTC
-	few	TRBV12-3/TRBV12-4	TRBJ2-3	CASSLAATGAPTDTQYF	TGTGCCAGCAGTTTAGCGGCAACGGGAGCTCCCACAGATACGCAGTATTTT
-	-	TRBV20-1	TRBJ2-7	CSASETGKFYEQYF	TGCAGTGCTAGTGAGACAGGAAAATTCTACGAGCAGTACTTC
-	many	TRBV9	TRBJ2-1	CASSGYIGTRRDEQFF	TGTGCCAGCAGCGGATACATTGGGACAAGGAGGGATGAGCAGTTCTTC
TRBD1	many	TRBV7-2	TRBJ2-7	CASSPTGAPYEQYF	TGTGCCAGCAGCCCTACAGGGGCCCCCTACGAGCAGTACTTC
TRBD2	many	TRBV10-3	TRBJ2-5	CAISEWPGLAGETQYF	TGTGCCATCAGTGAATGGCCGGGACTAGCGGGAGAGACCCAGTACTTC
-	-	TRBV5-1	TRBJ2-2	CASSLGNGELFF	TGCGCCAGCAGCTTGGGAAACGGGGAGCTGTTTTTT
TRBD2	-	TRBV7-3	TRBJ2-3	CASSLMGSGSTDTQYF	TGTGCCAGCAGCTTAATGGGTAGCGGGAGCACAGATACGCAGTATTTT
TRBD1	many	TRBV12-3/TRBV12-4	TRBJ1-1	CASSRTGLGTEAFF	TGTGCCAGCAGTCGGACAGGGTTGGGCACTGAAGCTTTCTTT
-	few	TRBV5-4	TRBJ2-7	CASSFNTEQYF	TGTGCCAGCAGCTTCAATACCGAGCAGTACTTC